This T cell receptor beta chain was found in a study of cytomegalovirus exposure and HLA in healthy donors. Study-level points and caveats: Listed as cytomegalovirus-associated were roughly 180 TCR beta chains. It was found in a later analysis that first-cohort TCR clusters tended to co-occur in the 120 validation repertoires. Testing in vitro showed a few CMV-associated chains specific for CMV antigens. Reports showed the classifier diagnosing cytomegalovirus status with high specificity and sensitivity.

Here immunoSEQ multiplex PCR was the method, and the copy in TCRdb shows in-frame clones only, minus some. Of 120,000 or so clones in the sample, 90% to 97% were seen once. With V trimmed by 0 bases and J by 5 bases, 6 bases remained unmatched. CDR1 is MNHEY and CDR2 is SVGAGI in the germline V gene. The CDR3 is made up of 16 amino acids. Regarding this clone: The antigen is undetermined.

The sample taken for sequencing was PBMCs. This TCR derives from a man between 18 and 35 years old in good health and CMV-seronegative. V is TRBV6-5 and J is TRBJ2-5; 10 bases are shared with TRBD1. CDR3 sequence reads: CASSYSYGQGGETQYF. CDR3 in DNA: TGTGCCAGCAGTTACTCCTACGGACAGGGGGGGGAGACCCAGTACTTC.